Listed below are T cell receptor beta chains from one sample, sequenced in a study of cytomegalovirus exposure and HLA in healthy donors. The method was immunoSEQ multiplex PCR; TCRdb's version includes in-frame clones alone and lacks a portion of them. Of 140,000 to 150,000 clones in the sample, roughly 93% were seen once. The specimen sequenced was PBMCs. The receptors derive from a man between 18 and 35 years old in good health and CMV-seropositive. Both conserved end residues are part of each CDR3. D genes are given only for firm matches. Where a row states a size, it is once, few, many or the class of an expanded clone; other rows omit it.

>TRBD1|TRBJ2-2|NA|TRBV6-5
TGTGCCAGCAGTTACGGACAGGGGGGGACCGGGGAGCTGTTTTTT
CASSYGQGGTGELFF
>NA|TRBJ2-7|once|TRBV2
TGTGCCAGCAGTGGGGAGGCCTACGAGCAGTACTTC
CASSGEAYEQYF
>NA|TRBJ1-2|NA|TRBV28
TGTGCCAGCAGTTTCCCATCACGTACCGGGGAAAATGGCTACACCTTC
CASSFPSRTGENGYTF
>NA|TRBJ1-1|once|TRBV2
TGTGCCAGCAGTACGGACAGGAACACTGAAGCTTTCTTT
CASSTDRNTEAFF
>NA|TRBJ2-7|NA|TRBV28
TGTGCCAGCAGTTTAAGGCCGAGGAGCTCCTACGAGCAGTACTTC
CASSLRPRSSYEQYF
>NA|TRBJ1-2|NA|TRBV28
TGTGCCAGCAGTTTAAGAGGCAGCGGCTACACCTTC
CASSLRGSGYTF
>TRBD1|TRBJ2-7|NA|TRBV5-6
TGTGCCAGCAGCTTGGGACAGGGGGCGCCGCAGTACTTC
CASSLGQGAPQYF
>TRBD2|TRBJ2-1|once|TRBV4-1
TGCGCCAGCAGCCACTCTAGCGGGGCCTACAATGAGCAGTTCTTC
CASSHSSGAYNEQFF
>TRBD1|TRBJ1-2|NA|TRBV6-6
TGTGCCAGCAGCCAGACGGGACAGGGGAACTATGGCTACACCTTC
CASSQTGQGNYGYTF
>NA|TRBJ1-5|few|TRBV6-1
TGTGCCAGCAGTGGCCAAGCTACCAATCAGCCCCAGCATTTT
CASSGQATNQPQHF
>NA|TRBJ2-6|once|TRBV27
TGTGCCAGCAGTCTCCTTGGGGCCAACGTCCTGACTTTC
CASSLLGANVLTF
>NA|TRBJ2-4|once|TRBV27
TGTGCCAGCAGTTTCTCGGGACTCATAGCCAAAAACATTCAGTACTTC
CASSFSGLIAKNIQYF
>TRBD1|TRBJ2-3|NA|TRBV30
TGTGCCTGGAGGTGGGGCAGGGGGACAGATACGCAGTATTTT
CAWRWGRGTDTQYF
>NA|TRBJ2-1|NA|TRBV9
TGTGCCAGCAGCGTAGGGGGCCGATCGATTAATGAGCAGTTCTTC
CASSVGGRSINEQFF